The subject of this entry is one T cell receptor beta chain. Antigen specificity is unknown. The source of the sample is a study of beta chain features in type 1 diabetes. Broader study findings: TCRB CDR3 length was moderately but significantly reduced in all four CD4+ subsets of Type 1 diabetes patients.

Expressed TCRB transcripts got sequenced, as all isolated RNA was reverse transcribed. The assay was immunoSEQ multiplex PCR, and TCRdb's table has in-frame clones only and misses some. In the table there are more than 550,000 clones, 11% to 15% of which are singletons. V lost 5 bases and J lost 4, with 14 bases in between. The CDR3 consists of 13 residues. Germline CDR1 is GTSNPN and CDR2 is SVGIG (reference sequence). Sequenced material: naive CD4+ T cells from blood. J is TRBJ1-2 and V is TRBV30, with unresolved D. The source is a young man with type 1 diabetes. Here the CDR3 reads CAWETRRSYGYTF. For the CDR3, the DNA is TGTGCCTGGGAGACGCGACGGAGCTATGGCTACACCTTC.